The clone carrying this TCR beta chain was detected ten times or more. Its antigen is not identified. Patients showing uncontrolled infection, other autoimmune disease, pregnancy or lactation were ineligible. The source of the sample is a study of T cells in Graves' hyperthyroidism and ophthalmopathy. Amplification of TCR beta CDR3 regions used RNA as the template. TCR CDR3 underwent first-round RT-PCR with the HTBI primer set. TCRdb redid the calling of the multiplex PCR reads with MiXCR, one entry per CDR3 protein. The data hold over 400,000 distinct CDR3 sequences, with approximately 15% observed a single time. General observations from the study: Most expanded thyroid clonotypes above 0.001 recurred in blood. Ophthalmopathy and stable hyperthyroidism were separated by a 13 V-J model.

This sequence was found in a man in his late teens or twenties with Graves' ophthalmopathy. The sequencing input was blood.

The CDR3 DNA reads as TGTGCCAGCAGTTACGCGGGCCAGGGTGGCTACACCTTC. Its protein is CASSYAGQGGYTF. This rearrangement joins TRBV6-5 to TRBJ1-2, with D maybe TRBD1 (5 bases). CDR1 and CDR2 (germline): MNHEY, SVGAGI. Between the trimmed V and J ends, which lost 2 bases and 7 bases, there was a span of 11 bases. This CDR3 region has 13 residues.